In this sample, the clone carrying this TCR beta chain turned up once. Its antigen remains unknown. This sample is drawn from a study of graft-versus-host responses after intestinal transplantation. As for the study in general: The recipients all started with anti-thymocyte globulin induction and then took tacrolimus and steroids for 2 to 4 years.

Assay used: immunoSEQ multiplex PCR; TCRdb lists only in-frame clones, some missing. The sample consists of 80,000 to 95,000 clones, around 89% of them appearing once. Germline V gene lookup returns CDR1 MNHEY and CDR2 SVGAGI. CDR3 length: 14 amino acids. The V end lost 6 bases, the J end lost 3 bases, and 14 bases lay between the germline ends. Here the sequenced sample was unstimulated CD4+ T cells sorted from spleen or lymph node cells, taken before transplant. The rearrangement joins TRBV6-5 to TRBJ1-2, with D possibly TRBD1 on 5 matching bases. The clonotype was recovered from a human donor who was the organ donor for an intestinal transplant. Here the CDR3 reads CASRTGGADYGYTF. In DNA form, the CDR3 reads TGTGCCAGCAGAACGGGGGGAGCCGACTATGGCTACACCTTC.